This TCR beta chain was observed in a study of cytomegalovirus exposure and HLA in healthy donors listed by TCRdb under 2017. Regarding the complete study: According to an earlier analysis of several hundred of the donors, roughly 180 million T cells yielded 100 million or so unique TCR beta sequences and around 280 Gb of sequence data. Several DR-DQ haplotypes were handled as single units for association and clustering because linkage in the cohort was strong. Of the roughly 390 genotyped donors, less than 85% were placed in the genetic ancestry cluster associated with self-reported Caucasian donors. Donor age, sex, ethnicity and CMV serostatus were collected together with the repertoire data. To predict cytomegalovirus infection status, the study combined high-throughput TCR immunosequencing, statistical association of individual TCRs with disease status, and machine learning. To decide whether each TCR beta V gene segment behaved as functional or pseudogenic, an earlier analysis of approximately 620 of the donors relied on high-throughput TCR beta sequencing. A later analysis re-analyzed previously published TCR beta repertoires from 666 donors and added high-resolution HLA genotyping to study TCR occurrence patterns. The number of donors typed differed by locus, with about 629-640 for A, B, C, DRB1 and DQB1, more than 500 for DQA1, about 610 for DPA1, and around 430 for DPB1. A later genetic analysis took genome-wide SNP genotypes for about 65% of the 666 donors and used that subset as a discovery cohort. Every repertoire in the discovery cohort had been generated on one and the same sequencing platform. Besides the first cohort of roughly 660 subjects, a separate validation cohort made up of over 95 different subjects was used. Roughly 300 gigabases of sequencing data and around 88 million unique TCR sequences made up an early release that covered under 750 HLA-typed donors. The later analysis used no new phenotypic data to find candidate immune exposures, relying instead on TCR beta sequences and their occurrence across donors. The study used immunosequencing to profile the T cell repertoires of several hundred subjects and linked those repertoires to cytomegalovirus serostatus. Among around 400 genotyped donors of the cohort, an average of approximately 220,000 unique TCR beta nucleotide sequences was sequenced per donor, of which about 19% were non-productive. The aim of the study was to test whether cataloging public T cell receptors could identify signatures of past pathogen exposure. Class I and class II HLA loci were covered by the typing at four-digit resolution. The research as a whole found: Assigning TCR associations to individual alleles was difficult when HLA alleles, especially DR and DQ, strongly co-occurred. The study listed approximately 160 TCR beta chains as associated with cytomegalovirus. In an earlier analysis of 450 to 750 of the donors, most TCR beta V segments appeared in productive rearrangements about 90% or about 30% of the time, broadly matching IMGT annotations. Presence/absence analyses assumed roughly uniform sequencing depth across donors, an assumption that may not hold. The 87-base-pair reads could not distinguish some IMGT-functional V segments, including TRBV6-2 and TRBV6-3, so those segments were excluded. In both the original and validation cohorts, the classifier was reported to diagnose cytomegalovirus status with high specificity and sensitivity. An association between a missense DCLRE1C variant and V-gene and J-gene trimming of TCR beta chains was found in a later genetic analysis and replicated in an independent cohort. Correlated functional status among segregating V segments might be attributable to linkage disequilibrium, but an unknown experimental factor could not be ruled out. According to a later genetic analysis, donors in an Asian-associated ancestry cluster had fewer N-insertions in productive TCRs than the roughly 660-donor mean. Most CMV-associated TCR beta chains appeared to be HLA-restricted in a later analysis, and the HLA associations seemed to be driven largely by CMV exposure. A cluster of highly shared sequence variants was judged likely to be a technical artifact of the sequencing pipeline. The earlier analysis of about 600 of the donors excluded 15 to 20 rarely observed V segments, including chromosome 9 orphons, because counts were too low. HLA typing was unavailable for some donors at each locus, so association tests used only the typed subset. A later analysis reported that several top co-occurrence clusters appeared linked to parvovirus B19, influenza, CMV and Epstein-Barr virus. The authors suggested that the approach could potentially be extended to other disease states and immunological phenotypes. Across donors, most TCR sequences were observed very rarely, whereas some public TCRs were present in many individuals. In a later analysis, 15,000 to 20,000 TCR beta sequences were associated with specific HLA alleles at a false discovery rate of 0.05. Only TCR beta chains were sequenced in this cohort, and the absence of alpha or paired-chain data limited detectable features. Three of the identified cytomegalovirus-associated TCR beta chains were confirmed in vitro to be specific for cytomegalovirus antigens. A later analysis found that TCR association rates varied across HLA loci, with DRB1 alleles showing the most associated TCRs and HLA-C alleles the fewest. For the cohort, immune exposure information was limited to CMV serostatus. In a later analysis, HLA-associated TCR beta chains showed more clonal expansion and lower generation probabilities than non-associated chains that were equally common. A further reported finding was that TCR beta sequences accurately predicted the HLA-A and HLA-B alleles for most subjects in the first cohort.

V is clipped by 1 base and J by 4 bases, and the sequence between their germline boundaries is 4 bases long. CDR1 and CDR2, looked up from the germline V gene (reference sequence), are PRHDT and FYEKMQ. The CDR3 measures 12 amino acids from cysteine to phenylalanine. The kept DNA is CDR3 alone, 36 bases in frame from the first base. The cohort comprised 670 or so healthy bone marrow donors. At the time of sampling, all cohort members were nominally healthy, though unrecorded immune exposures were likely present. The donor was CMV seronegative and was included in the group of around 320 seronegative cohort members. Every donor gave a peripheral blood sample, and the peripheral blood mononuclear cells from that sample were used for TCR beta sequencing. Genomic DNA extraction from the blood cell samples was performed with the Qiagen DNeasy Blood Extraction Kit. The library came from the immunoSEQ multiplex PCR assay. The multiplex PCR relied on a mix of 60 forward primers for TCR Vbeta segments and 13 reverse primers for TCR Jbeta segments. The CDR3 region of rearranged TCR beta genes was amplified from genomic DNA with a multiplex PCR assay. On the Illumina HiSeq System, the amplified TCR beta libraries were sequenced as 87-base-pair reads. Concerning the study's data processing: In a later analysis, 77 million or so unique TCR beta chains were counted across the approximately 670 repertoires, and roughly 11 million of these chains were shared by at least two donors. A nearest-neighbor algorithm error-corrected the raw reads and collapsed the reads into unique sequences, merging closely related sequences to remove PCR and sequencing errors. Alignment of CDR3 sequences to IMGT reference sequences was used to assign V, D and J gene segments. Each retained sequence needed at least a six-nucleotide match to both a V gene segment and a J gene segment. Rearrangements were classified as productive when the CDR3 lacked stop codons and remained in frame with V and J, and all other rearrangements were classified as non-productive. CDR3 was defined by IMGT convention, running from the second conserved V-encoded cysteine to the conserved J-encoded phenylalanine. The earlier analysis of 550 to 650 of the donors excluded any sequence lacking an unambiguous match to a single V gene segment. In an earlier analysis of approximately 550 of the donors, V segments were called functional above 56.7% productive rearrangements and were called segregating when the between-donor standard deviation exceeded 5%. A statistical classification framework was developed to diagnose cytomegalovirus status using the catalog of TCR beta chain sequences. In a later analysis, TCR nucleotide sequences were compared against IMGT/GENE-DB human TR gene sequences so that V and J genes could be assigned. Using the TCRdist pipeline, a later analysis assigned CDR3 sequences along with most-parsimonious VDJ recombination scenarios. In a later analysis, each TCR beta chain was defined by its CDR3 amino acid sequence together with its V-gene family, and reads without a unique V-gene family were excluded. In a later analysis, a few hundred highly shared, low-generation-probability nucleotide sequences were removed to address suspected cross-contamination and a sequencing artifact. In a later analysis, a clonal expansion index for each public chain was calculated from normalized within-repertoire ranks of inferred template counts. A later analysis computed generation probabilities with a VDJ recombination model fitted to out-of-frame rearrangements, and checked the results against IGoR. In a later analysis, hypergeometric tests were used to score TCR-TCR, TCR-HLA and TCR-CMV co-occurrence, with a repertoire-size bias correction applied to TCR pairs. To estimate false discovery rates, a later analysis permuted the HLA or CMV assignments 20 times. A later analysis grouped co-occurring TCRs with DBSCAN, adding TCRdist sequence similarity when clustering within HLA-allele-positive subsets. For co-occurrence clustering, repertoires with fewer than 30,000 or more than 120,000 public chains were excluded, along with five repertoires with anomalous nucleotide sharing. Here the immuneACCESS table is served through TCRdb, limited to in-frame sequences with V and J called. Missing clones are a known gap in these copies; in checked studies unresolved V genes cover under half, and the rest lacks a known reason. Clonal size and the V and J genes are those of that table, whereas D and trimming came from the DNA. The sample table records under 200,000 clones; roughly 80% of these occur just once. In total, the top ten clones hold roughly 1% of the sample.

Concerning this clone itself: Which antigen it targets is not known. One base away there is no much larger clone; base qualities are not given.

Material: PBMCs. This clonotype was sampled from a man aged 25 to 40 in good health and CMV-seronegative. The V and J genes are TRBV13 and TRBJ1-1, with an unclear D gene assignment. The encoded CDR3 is CASSLELTEAFF. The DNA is TGTGCCAGCAGCTTAGAGCTCACTGAAGCTTTCTTT.